These 20 T cell receptor beta chains came from one sample sequenced in a study of cytotoxic CD8 clonotypes in ibrutinib-treated CLL. Here immunoSEQ multiplex PCR was the method, and the copy in TCRdb shows in-frame clones only, minus some. The data contain some 140,000 clones, about 79% of them singletons. This specimen consisted of PBMCs, obtained after 12 months of ibrutinib treatment. The receptors shown here come from a human donor with chronic lymphocytic leukemia.

The table lists this clone with a count of one. One end of the junction varies from germline; a read error may be responsible. The chain couples TRBV29-1 to TRBJ2-5, with 7 bases lining up with TRBD1. Germline V gives CDR1 SQVTM, CDR2 ANQGSEA. This CDR3 is 15 amino acids long. The CDR3 loop reads CSTLTGAEAQGTQYF. For the CDR3, the DNA is TGCAGCACACTAACAGGGGCCGAGGCCCAAGGGACCCAGTACTTC.

The chain combines TRBV15 with TRBJ1-3; D call uncertain. The CDR3 length is 18 residues. Trimming shortened V by 0 bases and J by 0 bases, and 15 bases separated the two germline ends. Germline CDR1 and CDR2: LNHNV and YYDKDF (reference sequence). CDR3 region: CATSRDKASDSSGNTIYF. The CDR3 DNA sequence: TGTGCCACCAGCAGAGATAAGGCCAGCGATTCCTCTGGAAACACCATATATTTT.

This chain joins TRBV2 and TRBJ2-1; D remains ambiguous. Germline loops: CDR1 SNHLY, CDR2 FYNNEI. The CDR3 runs 14 residues. V was cut by 8 bases and J by 0 bases, with 11 bases left in between. Written as DNA, the CDR3 is TGTGCCAGCCTCCCCTCGAGCTCCTACAATGAGCAGTTCTTC. This gives the protein CASLPSSSYNEQFF.

This clone has a handful of counts. The chain recombines TRBV27 with TRBJ1-1; 10 bases match TRBD1. Germline CDR1 MNHEY, CDR2 SMNVEV (reference sequence). V lost 7 bases to trimming and J lost 1 base; unmatched junction nucleotides: 6. This CDR3 is 15 amino acids long. For the CDR3, the DNA is TGTGCCAGCAAGGGTTGGGACAGGGGGAACACTGAAGCTTTCTTT. It encodes CASKGWDRGNTEAFF.

Only one count was recorded for this clone. This chain uses TRBV29-1 with TRBJ2-1, with 9 bases identical to TRBD1. Trimming removed 3 bases from V and 3 bases from J; junction bases left unmatched: 0. CDR1 is SQVTM and CDR2 is ANQGSEA in the germline V gene. The CDR3 is made up of 13 amino acids. The CDR3 loop is CSVEGQGYNEQFF. As DNA, the CDR3 is TGCAGCGTTGAGGGACAGGGCTACAATGAGCAGTTCTTC.

This rearrangement joins TRBV19 to TRBJ2-7, with 11 bases matching TRBD2. CDR1 is LNHDA and CDR2 is SQIVND in the germline V gene (reference sequence). V lost 2 bases to trimming and J lost 7 bases; unmatched junction nucleotides: 4. CDR3 size: 14 residues. CDR3 in DNA: TGTGCCAGTAGTATACTAGCGGGAGGACGGGAGCAGTACTTC. Its translation is CASSILAGGREQYF.

This sequence joins TRBV27 and TRBJ2-7; 8 bases are shared with TRBD1. The trim removed 6 bases at V and 3 bases at J, leaving 7 bases unmatched. CDR1 is MNHEY and CDR2 is SMNVEV in the germline V gene (reference sequence). The CDR3 extends over 14 amino acids. The CDR3, as DNA: TGTGCCAGCAGCGCAGGGACAGGCAACTACGAGCAGTACTTC. Translating it yields CASSAGTGNYEQYF.

V gene TRBV19 combines with J gene TRBJ1-3, with 7 bases aligning to TRBD1. Germline values: CDR1 LNHDA, CDR2 SQIVND (reference sequence). The J segment lost 4 bases and the V segment lost 6 bases, leaving 6 bases of the junction unmatched. The CDR3 is 14 residues long. The CDR3 loop reads CASRGGGNGNTIYF. The CDR3 DNA follows: TGTGCCAGTAGGGGAGGGGGCAACGGAAACACCATATATTTT.

The chain couples TRBV14 to TRBJ1-2; D unclear. The CDR3 length is 15 residues. Between the trimmed V and J ends, which lost 0 bases and 2 bases, there was a span of 10 bases. Germline loops: CDR1 SGHDN, CDR2 FVKESK. The CDR3 loop is CASSQEIGRNYGYTF. CDR3 in DNA: TGTGCCAGCAGCCAAGAGATAGGACGGAACTATGGCTACACCTTC.

The V gene is TRBV5-6, the J gene TRBJ2-7; D possibly matches TRBD1 or TRBD2 (5 bases each). The CDR3 runs to 14 residues. Trimming took off 4 bases at V and 3 bases at J, with 14 bases between the two ends. Germline V gene sequence: CDR1 SGHDT, CDR2 YYEEEE. The CDR3 region has the DNA TGTGCCAGCAGCATGGGACGGAGGAACTACGAGCAGTACTTC. It codes for CASSMGRRNYEQYF.

This sequence joins TRBV25-1 and TRBJ2-1; D is undetermined. Germline V CDR1 and CDR2: MGHDK, SYGVNS. V was pared by 2 bases and J by 8 bases, with 7 bases between. The CDR3 totals 12 residues. This CDR3 is CASSEIGHEQFF. The CDR3, as DNA: TGTGCCAGCAGTGAAATCGGGCATGAGCAGTTCTTC.

J is TRBJ2-4 and V is TRBV6-7, with 8 bases that match TRBD1. TRBV6-7 has ORF status, its function being uncertain. V gave up 4 bases and J gave up 7 bases; unmatched junction bases: 3. The CDR3 consists of 13 residues. CDR3 amino acids: CASSCGQGNIQYF. In DNA form, the CDR3 reads TGTGCCAGCAGTTGTGGACAGGGTAACATTCAGTACTTC.

This clone was picked up a small number of times. The chain uses TRBV27 and TRBJ2-7; 8 bases map to TRBD2. CDR1 is MNHEY, CDR2 SMNVEV, per germline (reference sequence). The CDR3 runs 15 residues. The V and J ends lost 7 bases and 12 bases, in that order; junction bases with no gene match: 20. This CDR3 reads CASTPSGASGFPRYF. The CDR3, as DNA: TGTGCCAGCACCCCTTCCGGAGCTAGCGGGTTCCCCAGGTACTTC.

The CDR3 protein is CASSQPTDTQYF. The DNA of the CDR3 is TGCGCCAGCAGCCAACCAACAGATACGCAGTATTTT. The chain employs TRBV4-1 and TRBJ2-3; D gene unclear. Germline CDR1 and CDR2: MGHRA and YSYEKL. Trimming took off 2 bases at V and 3 bases at J, with 3 bases between the two ends. This CDR3 is 12 amino acids long.

The chain combines TRBV4-1 with TRBJ2-1, with 8 positions matching TRBD2. From germline, CDR1 is MGHRA and CDR2 YSYEKL. Losses at the gene ends were 4 bases for V and 5 bases for J; bases not matched to a gene: 10. The length of the CDR3 is 16 residues. CDR3 DNA sequence: TGCGCCAGCAGCCTCCCTGCGGGAGGAAGGCACAATGAGCAGTTCTTC. The encoded protein is CASSLPAGGRHNEQFF.

The chain carries TRBV5-1 and TRBJ1-2; TRBD1 matches at 9 bases. Germline values: CDR1 SGHRS, CDR2 YFSETQ. V shed 2 bases and J 6 bases; nucleotides not matched to a gene: 2. There are 13 residues in the CDR3. The CDR3 spells CASSFDRGDGYTF. The CDR3 region has the DNA TGCGCCAGCAGCTTCGACAGGGGGGATGGCTACACCTTC.

The chain couples TRBV27 to TRBJ2-5; D not resolved. The V end lost 8 bases, the J end lost 7 bases, and 17 bases lay between the germline ends. CDR1 and CDR2 from the germline V gene are MNHEY and SMNVEV (reference sequence). The CDR3 has 13 residues. CDR3 nucleotide sequence: TGTGCCAGCGGGCAGGTCTCACCCCGGACCCAGTACTTC. Protein product: CASGQVSPRTQYF.

The sample holds one count of this clone. The chain has TRBV28 and TRBJ1-2; weak D call: TRBD1 (5 bases). Germline-derived CDR1 and CDR2 are MDHEN and SYDVKM. Trimming shortened V by 6 bases and J by 2 bases, and 10 bases separated the two germline ends. The CDR3 runs to 13 residues. This chain's CDR3 is CASRSGPNYGYTF. CDR3 coding DNA: TGTGCCAGCAGGTCGGGACCCAACTATGGCTACACCTTC.

The V call is TRBV11-2, the J call TRBJ1-4; D is possibly TRBD1 (6 bases). The CDR3 contains 12 residues. Germline V lookup: CDR1 SGHAT, CDR2 FQNNGV. Trimming cost V 4 bases and J 10 bases, with 10 bases left between them. The CDR3 DNA reads as TGTGCCAGCAGCTCACCGGACAGAAAACTGTTTTTT. Its translation: CASSSPDRKLFF.

V and J are TRBV18 and TRBJ2-1; 11 nucleotides match TRBD2. The CDR3 consists of 16 residues. V lost 3 bases, J lost 8 bases, and 9 bases stayed unmatched. The germline CDR1 and CDR2 sequences are KGHSH and LQKENI. CDR3 bases: TGTGCCAGCTCACCTGGGACTAGCGGTCGGGGGGATGAGCAGTTCTTC. This codes for CASSPGTSGRGDEQFF.